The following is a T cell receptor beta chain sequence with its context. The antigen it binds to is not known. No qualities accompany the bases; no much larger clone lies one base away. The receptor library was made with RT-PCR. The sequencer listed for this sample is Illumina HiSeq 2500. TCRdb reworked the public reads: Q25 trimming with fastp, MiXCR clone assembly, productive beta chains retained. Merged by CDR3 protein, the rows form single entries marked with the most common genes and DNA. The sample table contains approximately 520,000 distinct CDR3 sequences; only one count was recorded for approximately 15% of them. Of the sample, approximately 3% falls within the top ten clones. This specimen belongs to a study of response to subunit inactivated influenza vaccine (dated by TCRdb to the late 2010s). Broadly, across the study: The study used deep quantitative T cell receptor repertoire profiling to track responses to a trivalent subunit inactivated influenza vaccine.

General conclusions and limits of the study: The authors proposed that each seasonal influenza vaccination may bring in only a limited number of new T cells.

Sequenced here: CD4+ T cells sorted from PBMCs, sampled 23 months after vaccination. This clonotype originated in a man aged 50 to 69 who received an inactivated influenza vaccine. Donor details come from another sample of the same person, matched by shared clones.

CDR3 reads: CASSLMALAQETQYF. The DNA is as follows: TGTGCCAGCAGCCTTATGGCCTTGGCCCAAGAGACCCAGTACTTC. The rearrangement joined TRBV6-2 or TRBV6-3 to TRBJ2-5; no D gene call is confident. CDR1 and CDR2 (MNHEY, SVGEGT) derive from the germline V gene. Measured from the cysteine to the phenylalanine, the CDR3 is 15 residues long. The retained sequence is limited to the CDR3, 45 bases, with the frame set at the first base. V is pared back by 6 bases and J by 1 base, with 15 bases lying between the germline termini.